The clone carrying this T cell receptor beta chain has only one observation. The target antigen is unknown. CDR1 is DFQATT, CDR2 SNEGSKA, per germline (reference sequence). This CDR3 contains 15 residues. V shed 2 bases and J 7 bases; nucleotides not matched to a gene: 12. MiXCR, run by TCRdb on the RT-PCR reads, gives a single entry per CDR3 protein. The sample carries about 700,000 distinct CDR3 sequences, roughly 14% recorded once. These data come from a study of response to subunit inactivated influenza vaccine. Whole-study results and caveats: Researchers suggested that each seasonal influenza vaccination recruits few new T cells.

The sample was PBMCs from blood, taken 14 days before vaccination. The chain has TRBV20-1 and TRBJ2-7; the match to TRBD1 covers 9 bases. The TCR sequence derives from a man aged 45-60 years who received an inactivated influenza vaccine. The CDR3 protein is CSARIPGQGPGEQYF. The CDR3 nucleotides are TGCAGTGCTAGAATCCCGGGACAGGGACCAGGGGAGCAGTACTTC.